A single sample gave rise to the 24 T cell receptor beta chains below, sequenced in a study of human T cells and chemical hapten exposure. The time point denotes: patch test 2, 6 weeks after DPC sensitization. Treatment indicated: therapeutic diphenylcyclopropenone sensitization with weekly scalp DPC. MiXCR, applied by TCRdb to the RACE reads, yields one record per CDR3 protein. The table lists 110,000 or so distinct CDR3 sequences, less than 10% of them singletons. Sequences were derived from whole blood, sampled in connection with sensitization to the hapten diphenylcyclopropenone (DPC). The receptors derive from a woman aged 40 to 50 with alopecia areata. Some clones in this sample may be carry-over from other donors' samples.

This clonotype was counted many times. This chain uses TRBV12-3 or TRBV12-4 with TRBJ2-3; TRBD1 aligns across 8 bases. V lost 6 bases and J lost 4; bases outside the gene matches: 6. The CDR3 consists of 14 residues. In DNA form, the CDR3 reads TGTGCCAGCAGGCGGACAGGGAACTCAGATACGCAGTATTTT. It yields the protein CASRRTGNSDTQYF.

This clonotype was counted at least ten times. The chain combines TRBV5-6 with TRBJ2-1; D is uncertain. The CDR3 runs 15 residues. V gave up 1 base and J gave up 0 bases, with 8 bases separating them. In germline, CDR1 is SGHDT, CDR2 YYEEEE. For the CDR3, the DNA is TGTGCCAGCAGCTTGTATAGAAGCTCCTACAATGAGCAGTTCTTC. This gives the protein CASSLYRSSYNEQFF.

This clonotype was counted between two and nine times. The rearrangement uses TRBV19 and TRBJ2-1; 7 positions agree with TRBD2. V dropped 7 bases and J dropped 4; count of bases not matched to a gene: 10. CDR3 size: 15 residues. CDR1 is LNHDA and CDR2 is SQIVND in the germline V gene (reference sequence). The chain's CDR3 is CASTRRGDPYNEQFF. CDR3 in DNA: TGTGCCAGTACCCGCCGGGGGGATCCTTACAATGAGCAGTTCTTC.

Comment on this clonotype: Just one base apart from a much larger clone, this may be a read error. V is TRBV4-3 and J is TRBJ2-1; TRBD2 aligns across 12 bases. The length of the CDR3 is 16 residues. Germline V gene data show CDR1 as LGHNA and CDR2 as YSLEER. The CDR3 here is CASSQTSGGSCNEQFF. The CDR3 nucleotides are TGCGCCAGCAGCCAGACTAGCGGGGGCTCCTGCAATGAGCAGTTCTTC.

The chain recombines TRBV29-1 with TRBJ2-1, with D perhaps matching TRBD1 or TRBD2 (5 bases each). Germline loops: CDR1 SQVTM, CDR2 ANQGSEA. Deletions cut 6 bases from V and 5 bases from J, with 11 bases between. The CDR3 has 12 residues. CDR3 amino acids: CSVNRDHNEQFF. CDR3 coding DNA: TGCAGCGTGAACCGGGACCACAATGAGCAGTTCTTC.

The V and J genes are TRBV13 and TRBJ2-7, with TRBD2 identical over 10 bases. With V trimmed by 4 bases and J by 6 bases, 9 bases remained unmatched. The CDR3 runs to 15 residues. Germline V gives CDR1 PRHDT, CDR2 FYEKMQ (reference sequence). CDR3 bases: TGTGCCAGCAGCTCCGGCAGCGGGGGGGTTTCCGAGCAGTACTTC. It translates to CASSSGSGGVSEQYF.

CDR3 bases: TGTGCCTGGAGAGGCCACGCGAACACCGGGGAGCTGTTTTTT. Protein: CAWRGHANTGELFF. The V and J genes are TRBV30 and TRBJ2-2; D remains unclear. Germline CDR1 reads GTSNPN; CDR2 reads SVGIG (reference sequence). V was cut by 3 bases and J by 0 bases, with 8 bases left in between. The CDR3 sequence is 14 residues long.

J is TRBJ2-3 and V is TRBV5-4; the D gene is possibly TRBD2 (6 bases). This CDR3 is built from 16 residues. CDR1 is SGHNT, CDR2 YYREEE, per germline (reference sequence). V lost 2 bases to trimming and J lost 1 base, with 14 bases between them. The CDR3 protein is CASSLSSPGGTDTQYF. In DNA form, the CDR3 reads TGTGCCAGCAGCTTATCGAGCCCGGGGGGCACAGATACGCAGTATTTT.

The chain employs TRBV2 and TRBJ2-5, with D possibly called TRBD1 or TRBD2 (5 bases each). Between the trimmed V and J ends, which lost 7 bases and 1 base, there was a span of 22 bases. Germline loops: CDR1 SNHLY, CDR2 FYNNEI. The CDR3 has 17 residues. The CDR3 bases are TGTGCCAGCAAAGGCCCCCGGGACCAGACATTCCAAGAGACCCAGTACTTC. Translating it yields CASKGPRDQTFQETQYF.

This clonotype appeared many times. The chain couples TRBV7-9 to TRBJ1-6; D ambiguous. With 5 bases removed from V and 0 bases from J, the gap between germline ends came to 5 bases. From germline, CDR1 is SEHNR and CDR2 FQNEAQ (reference sequence). The CDR3 consists of 14 residues. The chain's CDR3 is CASSPSSYNSPLHF. In DNA, the CDR3 is TGTGCCAGCAGCCCGAGCTCCTATAATTCACCCCTCCACTTT.

The sample holds many counts of this clonotype. The gene calls are TRBV7-9 and TRBJ2-7, with TRBD2 identical over 9 bases. CDR3 length: 15 amino acids. J gave up 4 bases and V 5 bases, and 9 bases lay outside the gene matches. The V gene's germline CDR1 is SEHNR and CDR2 FQNEAQ (reference sequence). CDR3 DNA sequence: TGTGCCAGCAGCCCACCTATAGCGGGGGATTACGAGCAGTACTTC. This codes for CASSPPIAGDYEQYF.

The sample holds a few counts of this clonotype. The chain joins TRBV6-5 to TRBJ1-6; a weak D match, TRBD1 (6 bases). The V end was cut by 2 bases, the J end by 9 bases, with 17 bases between. The CDR3 contains 16 residues. CDR1 is MNHEY and CDR2 is SVGAGI in the germline V gene. The CDR3 DNA reads as TGTGCCAGCAGTTACGTATTGGGGGCGCCCGGTTCACCCCTCCACTTT. Residues: CASSYVLGAPGSPLHF.

This clonotype has ten or more counts. CDR3 sequence (DNA): TGTGCCAGCAGTTACGGGACAGAGAATCAGCCCCAGCATTTT. Translating gives CASSYGTENQPQHF. The chain uses TRBV6-2 or TRBV6-3 and TRBJ1-5, with 7 bases identical to TRBD1. In germline, CDR1 is MNHEY, CDR2 SVGEGT. Trimming at V came to 2 bases and at J to 4 bases, leaving 2 bases not matched to a gene. The CDR3 has 14 residues.

The genes are TRBV11-3 and TRBJ1-1; D uncertain. Trimming removed 2 bases from V and 8 bases from J, with 12 bases in between. This CDR3 is built from 13 residues. Germline CDR1 SGHNT, CDR2 YENEEA. The CDR3 DNA sequence: TGTGCCAGCAGCTTACAATTTGGCCGGGAAGCTTTCTTT. Protein product: CASSLQFGREAFF.

The table lists this clonotype with many counts. The DNA for the CDR3 is TGTGCCAGCTCTCTCCTCAACACCGGGGAGCTGTTTTTT. Its translation is CASSLLNTGELFF. The V and J genes are TRBV12-3 or TRBV12-4 and TRBJ2-2; D is uncertain. The V gene lost 8 bases and the J gene lost 2 bases, with 9 bases spanning the gap. The CDR3 consists of 13 residues.

This clonotype was recorded many times. This rearrangement joins TRBV12-3 or TRBV12-4 to TRBJ2-7, with D perhaps TRBD1 (6 bases). The CDR3 loop spans 14 amino acids. Trimming took 6 bases from V and 2 from J, leaving 14 bases between them. As DNA, the CDR3 is TGTGCCAGCAGCTTGGACAGTGGGACCTACGAGCAGTACTTC. It codes for CASSLDSGTYEQYF.

The rearrangement links TRBV6-5 to TRBJ1-2, with a weak D call TRBD1 (6 bases). V lost 7 bases and J lost 8, with 23 bases in between. The CDR3 loop spans 15 amino acids. Germline V gene lookup returns CDR1 MNHEY and CDR2 SVGAGI. The CDR3 region is CASKRGGGRVQGYTF. The CDR3 coding sequence is TGTGCCAGCAAGAGAGGGGGAGGACGGGTTCAGGGCTACACCTTC.

This clonotype was found many times. The V and J genes are TRBV28 and TRBJ1-5; no clear D gene. Germline V lookup: CDR1 MDHEN, CDR2 SYDVKM. The CDR3 length is 12 residues. With 3 bases removed from V and 11 bases from J, the gap between germline ends came to 11 bases. This CDR3 reads CASSFRGMSQHF. The CDR3 DNA sequence: TGTGCCAGCAGTTTCCGAGGGATGTCCCAGCATTTT.

Only a few counts were recorded for this clonotype. A read error may account for a junction end that differs from germline. The chain recombines TRBV12-3 or TRBV12-4 with TRBJ2-5; no definite D call. CDR3 length: 13 residues. CDR3 in DNA: TGTGCCAGCAGTTTAAGCAGAAGAGAGACCCAGTATTTC. It translates to CASSLSRRETQYF.

Points on this clonotype: With a much larger clone just one base away, this may be a read error. The chain links TRBV28 to TRBJ2-2; 11 nucleotides line up with TRBD2. The germline CDR1 and CDR2 sequences are MDHEN and SYDVKM. CDR3 length equals 16 residues. CDR3 in amino acids: CASSWGLAANAGELFF. The DNA of the CDR3 is TGTGCCAGCAGTTGGGGACTAGCGGCGAACGCCGGGGAGCTGTTTTTT.

This clonotype appeared many times. The chain has TRBV7-9 and TRBJ2-7; TRBD2 matches 11 bases. Germline CDR1 SEHNR, CDR2 FQNEAQ (reference sequence). Trimming cost V 2 bases and J 3 bases; bases outside gene matches: 3. The CDR3 has 15 residues. CDR3: CASSLLAGGSYEQYF. The CDR3 nucleotides are TGTGCCAGCAGCTTACTAGCGGGGGGCAGCTACGAGCAGTACTTC.

The V call is TRBV4-1, the J call TRBJ2-1; 9 bases are a match to TRBD1. The CDR3 consists of 15 residues. The germline V gene has CDR1 MGHRA and CDR2 YSYEKL. V gave up 4 bases and J gave up 6 bases; unmatched junction bases: 7. The CDR3 sequence is CASSPGWTGVNEQFF. In DNA form, the CDR3 reads TGCGCCAGCAGCCCAGGCTGGACAGGGGTCAATGAGCAGTTCTTC.

This clonotype was detected ten times or more. The rearrangement links TRBV20-1 to TRBJ2-1; TRBD2 aligns across 8 bases. The germline V gene encodes CDR1 DFQATT and CDR2 SNEGSKA (reference sequence). The CDR3 has 15 amino acids. Trimming took 5 bases from V and 3 from J; bases not matched to a gene: 9. The CDR3 protein is CSAPPPRGGYNEQFF. The CDR3 DNA reads TGCAGTGCTCCACCTCCTCGGGGGGGCTACAATGAGCAGTTCTTC.

This clonotype was recorded many times. The genes are TRBV11-2 and TRBJ2-2, with a possible D match to TRBD2 (5 bases). From germline, CDR1 is SGHAT and CDR2 FQNNGV. This CDR3 is built from 14 residues. V dropped 4 bases and J dropped 5 bases, with 11 bases sitting between them. CDR3 region: CASSWRSTTGELFF. CDR3 in DNA: TGTGCCAGCAGCTGGAGGAGTACTACCGGGGAGCTGTTTTTT. The variable domain in full, with the rest retrieved from reference TRBV11-2 and TRBJ2-2, is EAGVAQSPRYKIIEKRQSVAFWCNPISGHATLYWYQQILGQGPKLLIQFQNNGVVDDSQLPKDRFSAERLKGVDSTLKIQPAKLEDSAVYLCASSWRSTTGELFFGEGSRLTVL.